These T cell receptor beta chains were read from a single sample in a study of cytomegalovirus exposure and HLA in healthy donors. The method was immunoSEQ multiplex PCR; TCRdb's version includes in-frame clones alone and lacks a portion of them. The sample consists of some 200,000 clones, roughly 85% of them appearing once. Specimen: PBMCs. The receptors were gathered from a man aged 18 to 30 in good health and CMV-seronegative. The conserved cysteine and the conserved F or W are not part of the CDR3 here. Size tells how often a clone was seen (once, few, many) or the class of an expanded clone, and some rows leave it out.

v_call: TRBV23-1; j_call: TRBJ2-5; clone_size: .; cdr3_aa: ASSQPKGQDGETQY
v_call: TRBV19; j_call: TRBJ2-2; clone_size: .; cdr3_aa: ASSMSGQGDTGELF
v_call: TRBV6-6; j_call: TRBJ2-7; clone_size: .; cdr3_aa: ASSPLAGVHEQY
v_call: TRBV7-9; j_call: TRBJ1-4; clone_size: once; cdr3_aa: ASSLEGQLEKLF
v_call: TRBV6-5; j_call: TRBJ2-5; clone_size: .; cdr3_aa: ASSYPAGPQETQY
v_call: TRBV10-3; j_call: TRBJ2-1; clone_size: .; cdr3_aa: AISGGGGSYNEQF
v_call: TRBV28; j_call: TRBJ2-2; clone_size: few; cdr3_aa: ASSSGQGTGELF
v_call: TRBV11-3; j_call: TRBJ2-3; clone_size: .; cdr3_aa: ASSSFSGGFTDTQY
v_call: TRBV6-5; j_call: TRBJ1-6; clone_size: .; cdr3_aa: ASSIQGADNSPLH
v_call: TRBV5-6; j_call: TRBJ2-3; clone_size: .; cdr3_aa: ASSLVFQQVTDTQY
v_call: TRBV28; j_call: TRBJ1-2; clone_size: .; cdr3_aa: ASSISTPTVGYGYT
v_call: TRBV2; j_call: TRBJ2-7; clone_size: .; cdr3_aa: ASRGTGAYEQY
v_call: TRBV4-3; j_call: TRBJ2-2; clone_size: .; cdr3_aa: ASSQPPGLAANTGELF
v_call: TRBV6-6; j_call: TRBJ2-7; clone_size: .; cdr3_aa: ASRPGQSSYEQY
v_call: TRBV11-2; j_call: TRBJ2-1; clone_size: .; cdr3_aa: ASSLSLAYNEQF
v_call: TRBV28; j_call: TRBJ2-7; clone_size: .; cdr3_aa: ASTLRAASYEQY
v_call: TRBV19; j_call: TRBJ1-2; clone_size: .; cdr3_aa: ASSIFGDASRYGYT
v_call: TRBV28; j_call: TRBJ2-1; clone_size: .; cdr3_aa: ASTSSVDNEQF
v_call: TRBV11-2; j_call: TRBJ1-1; clone_size: .; cdr3_aa: ASSLVRLDTEAF
v_call: TRBV28; j_call: TRBJ2-2; clone_size: .; cdr3_aa: ASSLQFTGELF
v_call: TRBV6-5; j_call: TRBJ2-7; clone_size: .; cdr3_aa: ASSYGLLARTYEQY
v_call: TRBV19; j_call: TRBJ1-5; clone_size: .; cdr3_aa: ASSIMGAEQPQH
v_call: TRBV4-3; j_call: TRBJ1-5; clone_size: .; cdr3_aa: ASSQGGGSQPQH
v_call: TRBV19; j_call: TRBJ1-2; clone_size: .; cdr3_aa: ASSTTGTAANYGYT
v_call: TRBV6-1; j_call: TRBJ1-2; clone_size: .; cdr3_aa: ASKGGVNNYGYT
v_call: TRBV5-1; j_call: TRBJ2-3; clone_size: few; cdr3_aa: ASSLAEGSTDTQY
v_call: TRBV28; j_call: TRBJ2-7; clone_size: few; cdr3_aa: ASSWGQASYEQY
v_call: TRBV27; j_call: TRBJ2-5; clone_size: .; cdr3_aa: ASSRELAGGRETQY
v_call: TRBV21-1; j_call: TRBJ2-7; clone_size: .; cdr3_aa: ASSKAGTGLIYEQY
v_call: TRBV6-1; j_call: TRBJ2-7; clone_size: .; cdr3_aa: ASREPGHLYEQY
v_call: TRBV7-3; j_call: TRBJ2-5; clone_size: .; cdr3_aa: ASSLRLGPRQETQY
v_call: TRBV27; j_call: TRBJ1-5; clone_size: .; cdr3_aa: ASSLTSGSNQPQH
v_call: TRBV9; j_call: TRBJ2-1; clone_size: once; cdr3_aa: ASSVEGSGADEQF
v_call: TRBV28; j_call: TRBJ1-4; clone_size: .; cdr3_aa: ASSLRGMSEKLF
v_call: TRBV7-2; j_call: TRBJ2-1; clone_size: few; cdr3_aa: ASSSGTSGWWNEQF
v_call: TRBV4-1; j_call: TRBJ2-3; clone_size: once; cdr3_aa: ASSQDLAGYTDTQY
v_call: TRBV9; j_call: TRBJ2-1; clone_size: .; cdr3_aa: ASGLAGDEQF
v_call: TRBV27; j_call: TRBJ2-2; clone_size: .; cdr3_aa: ASSLGQNTGELF
v_call: TRBV10-3; j_call: TRBJ2-1; clone_size: few; cdr3_aa: AISEGQVDSYNEQF
v_call: TRBV5-1; j_call: TRBJ2-2; clone_size: .; cdr3_aa: ASSLFWGPPGFSNTGELF
v_call: TRBV7-8; j_call: TRBJ2-5; clone_size: .; cdr3_aa: ASSLDWTPQSRETQY